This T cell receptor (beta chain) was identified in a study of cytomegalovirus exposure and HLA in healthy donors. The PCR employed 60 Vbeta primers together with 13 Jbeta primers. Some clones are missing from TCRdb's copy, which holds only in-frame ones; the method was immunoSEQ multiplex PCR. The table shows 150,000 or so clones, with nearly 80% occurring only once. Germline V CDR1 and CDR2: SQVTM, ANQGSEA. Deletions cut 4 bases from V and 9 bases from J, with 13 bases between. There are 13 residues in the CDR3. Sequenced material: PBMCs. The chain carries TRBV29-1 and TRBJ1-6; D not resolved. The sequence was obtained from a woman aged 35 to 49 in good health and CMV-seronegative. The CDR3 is CSVGDGSGSPLHF. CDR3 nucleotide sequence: TGCAGCGTTGGTGATGGGAGCGGTTCACCCCTCCACTTT.